This TCR beta chain came from a study of OX40 agonist ivuxolimab in advanced cancers. Study details: In this trial design, patients received ivuxolimab intravenously at 0.01 to 10 mg/kg every 2 weeks. Anti-PD-1, anti-PD-L1 or anti-CTLA-4 therapy given earlier was allowed, and roughly 40% had some. Study-wide results and limits: Expanded peripheral T cell antigen specificity was not determined.

In the case of this clone: Its antigen is not known.

Patients were excluded for autoimmune disease history or systemic immunosuppression. The CDR3 length is 14 residues. The ends were cut back, 3 bases at V and 2 bases at J, with 10 bases in the middle. Per the germline V gene, CDR1 is SNHLY and CDR2 is FYNNEI. Clones were sequenced by immunoSEQ multiplex PCR, and TCRdb holds only the in-frame ones, with some missing. This table has roughly 68,000 clones, 86% appearing once. The source material was CD4+ or CD8+ T cells sorted from blood, sampled in a trial of the OX40 agonist ivuxolimab. The receptor was isolated from an adult with an advanced solid tumor such as melanoma, head and neck, liver or kidney cancer. The V call is TRBV2, the J call TRBJ2-5; the D gene is possibly TRBD1 (6 bases). The CDR3 reads CASSEGARQETQYF. The CDR3 DNA sequence: TGTGCCAGCAGTGAGGGGGCCCGGCAAGAGACCCAGTACTTC. Variable domain in full (rest from reference TRBV2 and TRBJ2-5): EPEVTQTPSHQVTQMGQEVILRCVPISNHLYFYWYRQILGQKVEFLVSFYNNEISEKSEIFDDQFSVERPDGSNFTLKIRSTKLEDSAMYFCASSEGARQETQYFGPGTRLLVL.